The 24 T cell receptor beta chains listed next were all sequenced from one sample in a study of sequential checkpoint blockade in melanoma. Treatment given: randomized to nivolumab then ipilimumab (arm A) or the reverse (arm B). Produced via immunoSEQ multiplex PCR; TCRdb's table is partial and in-frame only. The sample holds 20,000 to 25,000 clones, roughly 30% seen once. The sequenced sample was tumor tissue (inferred from file names), obtained from a patient given nivolumab and ipilimumab in sequence. The origin of the receptors is a human donor with melanoma.

The chain employs TRBV5-1 and TRBJ1-1; D is unresolved. The CDR3 length is 17 residues. V lost 0 bases, J lost 1 base, and 16 bases lay in between. Germline loops: CDR1 SGHRS, CDR2 YFSETQ. The CDR3 protein is CASSLAARDWGNTEAFF. Written as DNA, the CDR3 is TGCGCCAGCAGCTTGGCCGCTAGGGATTGGGGGAACACTGAAGCTTTCTTT.

The chain carries TRBV19 and TRBJ2-7, with D perhaps TRBD2 (6 bases). This CDR3 spans 15 amino acids. Trimming cost V 6 bases and J 0 bases, with 15 bases left between them. Germline CDR1 and CDR2: LNHDA and SQIVND (reference sequence). As DNA, the CDR3 is TGTGCCAGTAGCAAGGGACTCCTGAGCTCCTACGAGCAGTACTTC. Amino acid sequence: CASSKGLLSSYEQYF.

The chain couples TRBV28 to TRBJ2-3; 8 bases agree with TRBD1. From germline, CDR1 is MDHEN and CDR2 SYDVKM. V gave up 5 bases and J gave up 4 bases; unmatched junction bases: 8. The CDR3 has 15 amino acids. Written as DNA, the CDR3 is TGTGCCAGCAGTCCCCTCGGACAGGGCGCAGATACGCAGTATTTT. It translates to CASSPLGQGADTQYF. The entire variable domain, with the rest obtained from reference TRBV28 and TRBJ2-3, is as follows: DVKVTQSSRYLVKRTGEKVFLECVQDMDHENMFWYRQDPGLGLRLIYFSYDVKMKEKGDIPEGYSVSREKKERFSLILESASTNQTSMYLCASSPLGQGADTQYFGPGTRLTVL.

The chain links TRBV29-1 to TRBJ2-1; the D gene is possibly TRBD1 (6 bases). This CDR3 has 12 amino acids. From germline, CDR1 is SQVTM and CDR2 ANQGSEA. Trimming left V 8 bases short and J 7 bases short, with 15 bases between. The CDR3 sequence: CSSEGVQNEQFF. The CDR3 DNA sequence: TGCAGCTCCGAGGGGGTCCAGAATGAGCAGTTCTTC.

This clone was counted only a few times. The J gene is TRBJ2-5, the V gene TRBV9, with unresolved D. The CDR3 spans 15 residues. V shed 1 base and J shed 3 bases, with 13 bases lying between them. Looked up from germline, CDR1 is SGDLS and CDR2 is YYNGEE. CDR3 nucleotides: TGTGCCAGCAGCGTACTCGGCTCCCATGAAGAGACCCAGTACTTC. It specifies CASSVLGSHEETQYF.

The chain uses TRBV7-8 and TRBJ2-3; the D is unclear. The CDR3 length is 13 residues. Looked up from germline, CDR1 is SGHVS and CDR2 is FQNEAQ. Trimming removed 2 bases from V and 5 bases from J, with 8 bases in between. The CDR3 sequence: CASSLIAVDTQYF. The CDR3 nucleotides are TGTGCCAGCAGCTTAATTGCGGTAGATACGCAGTATTTT.

This chain links TRBV25-1 with TRBJ2-3; no definite D call. Per the germline V gene, CDR1 is MGHDK and CDR2 is SYGVNS. This CDR3 contains 13 residues. V was pared by 6 bases and J by 3 bases, with 10 bases between. The DNA of the CDR3 is TGTGCCAGCAGCCGCCCTGGAACAGATACGCAGTATTTT. Translated, it gives CASSRPGTDTQYF.

In its sample, this clone was seen a few times. The V call is TRBV28, the J call TRBJ1-1; maybe TRBD1 (6 bases). V was trimmed by 6 bases and J by 0 bases, leaving 20 bases between them. CDR1 MDHEN and CDR2 SYDVKM come from the germline V gene. The CDR3 sequence is 17 residues long. CDR3 nucleotides: TGTGCCAGCAGCCATCGAAGGGCAGGGGCCATGAACACTGAAGCTTTCTTT. Translated: CASSHRRAGAMNTEAFF. Combining the CDR3 with reference TRBV28 and TRBJ1-1 gives the whole variable domain DVKVTQSSRYLVKRTGEKVFLECVQDMDHENMFWYRQDPGLGLRLIYFSYDVKMKEKGDIPEGYSVSREKKERFSLILESASTNQTSMYLCASSHRRAGAMNTEAFFGQGTRLTVV.

The chain employs TRBV11-3 and TRBJ1-1; TRBD1 might be the D (6 bases). CDR1 is SGHNT, CDR2 YENEEA, per germline. The CDR3 totals 15 residues. The V end was cut by 5 bases, the J end by 5 bases, with 18 bases between. Here the CDR3 reads CASSPRRGGGTEAFF. DNA for the CDR3: TGTGCCAGCAGCCCCAGGAGGGGAGGGGGGACTGAAGCTTTCTTT.

This clone was seen more than once but under ten times. J is TRBJ1-5 and V is TRBV7-6, with D maybe TRBD1 (5 bases). CDR1 SGHVS and CDR2 FNYEAQ come from the germline V gene. CDR3 length: 15 residues. The V gene lost 5 bases and the J gene lost 5 bases, with 16 bases spanning the gap. The CDR3 nucleotides read TGTGCCAGCAGCCAAGTTCGGGGCGAGGATCAGCCCCAGCATTTT. Amino acid sequence: CASSQVRGEDQPQHF.

Written as DNA, the CDR3 is TGTGCCAGTAGTATAGCCATGGGACAGAGCAATCAGCCCCAGCATTTT. It translates to CASSIAMGQSNQPQHF. This rearrangement joins TRBV19 to TRBJ1-5; 7 bases line up with TRBD1. The CDR3 extends over 16 amino acids. Germline-derived CDR1 and CDR2 are LNHDA and SQIVND (reference sequence). The ends lost 1 base at V and 1 base at J; junction bases unmatched: 4.

This clone has at least ten counts. The chain uses TRBV4-1 and TRBJ2-1; TRBD1 might be the D (5 bases). The V gene lost 0 bases and the J gene lost 8 bases, with 11 bases spanning the gap. The germline V gene encodes CDR1 MGHRA and CDR2 YSYEKL. The CDR3 has 14 amino acids. CDR3 sequence reads: CASSQDSGWDEQFF. The CDR3 DNA follows: TGCGCCAGCAGCCAAGATTCAGGGTGGGATGAGCAGTTCTTC.

The rearrangement links TRBV6-8 to TRBJ2-2; D gene ambiguous. V was shortened by 3 bases and J by 3 bases, with 17 bases between the two germline ends. Germline loops: CDR1 MNHGY, CDR2 SAAAGT. This CDR3 has 17 amino acids. CDR3 region: CASSYGYGRTHTGELFF. The CDR3 DNA reads TGTGCCAGCAGTTATGGTTATGGTAGGACCCACACCGGGGAGCTGTTTTTT.

The CDR3: CASSLIGTGPTYEQYF. The CDR3 DNA sequence: TGCGCCAGCAGCTTAATCGGGACAGGGCCCACCTACGAGCAGTACTTC. This chain links TRBV5-1 with TRBJ2-7, with TRBD1 matching over 9 bases. With V trimmed by 2 bases and J by 2 bases, 8 bases remained unmatched. Germline values: CDR1 SGHRS, CDR2 YFSETQ. This CDR3 comprises 16 residues.

The rearrangement joins TRBV28 to TRBJ1-5, with D possibly TRBD1 on 6 matching bases. With 3 bases removed from V and 7 bases from J, the gap between germline ends came to 13 bases. Looked up from germline, CDR1 is MDHEN and CDR2 is SYDVKM. This CDR3 contains 14 residues. The DNA for the CDR3 is TGTGCCAGCAGTTTCAGGGGTTTGGGACAGCCCCAGCATTTT. Amino acids: CASSFRGLGQPQHF.

The chain carries TRBV9 and TRBJ2-7; no clear D gene. Germline CDR1 is SGDLS and CDR2 is YYNGEE. V was cut by 5 bases and J by 3 bases, with 9 bases left in between. This CDR3 has 12 residues. CDR3 in DNA: TGTGCCAGCAGTGAAAGTCGCTACGAGCAGTACTTC. It yields the protein CASSESRYEQYF.

This sequence joins TRBV23-1 and TRBJ2-2; TRBD2 matches 10 bases. TRBV23-1 falls under the ORF class, with uncertain function. The CDR3 covers 20 residues. The V and J ends lost 6 bases and 2 bases, in that order; junction bases with no gene match: 18. The CDR3 reads CASSQEVPTSGKANTGELFF. CDR3 bases: TGCGCCAGCAGCCAAGAAGTCCCAACTAGCGGGAAGGCTAACACCGGGGAGCTGTTTTTT.

By frequency in the sample, this clone is medium-sized. This rearrangement joins TRBV6-8 to TRBJ1-1; D unclear. Per the germline V gene, CDR1 is MNHGY and CDR2 is SAAAGT. V was trimmed by 4 bases and J by 4 bases, leaving 16 bases between them. The CDR3 contains 15 residues. CDR3 in DNA: TGTGCCAGCAGTTCCTCGACCCCCGGGGTCACTGAAGCTTTCTTT. Residues: CASSSSTPGVTEAFF.

The sample holds many counts of this clone. The rearrangement joins TRBV11-3 to TRBJ2-7; D possibly matches TRBD1 or TRBD2 (6 bases each). V shed 4 bases and J shed 2 bases, with 15 bases lying between them. Germline V gene data show CDR1 as SGHNT and CDR2 as YENEEA. The CDR3 consists of 15 residues. CDR3 residues: CASSSRGLAPYEQYF. CDR3 bases: TGTGCCAGCAGCTCCCGGGGGCTAGCGCCCTACGAGCAGTACTTC.

This clone has more than one count but fewer than ten. This chain connects TRBV6-8 to TRBJ1-1; D is uncertain. The CDR3 extends over 15 amino acids. Trimming removed 0 bases from V and 3 bases from J, with 11 bases in between. Germline CDR1 reads MNHGY; CDR2 reads SAAAGT. The CDR3 DNA follows: TGTGCCAGCAGTTACTCGGGAGGGTGGGACACTGAAGCTTTCTTT. This gives the protein CASSYSGGWDTEAFF.

The chain is built from TRBV19 and TRBJ1-4; D gene uncertain. V was trimmed by 5 bases and J by 2 bases, leaving 6 bases between them. The length of the CDR3 is 13 residues. CDR1 is LNHDA, CDR2 SQIVND, per germline (reference sequence). Here the CDR3 DNA reads TGTGCCAGTAGTCTCGGGACTAATGAAAAACTGTTTTTT. Translating it yields CASSLGTNEKLFF.

This clone turned up a few times. V and J are TRBV29-1 and TRBJ2-6; no reliable D call. The CDR3 has 15 amino acids. Between the trimmed V and J ends, which lost 2 bases and 2 bases, there was a span of 10 bases. CDR1 is SQVTM, CDR2 ANQGSEA, per germline. CDR3 nucleotides: TGCAGCGTTGAATCGGACGGAGCTGGGGCCAACGTCCTGACTTTC. This translates into CSVESDGAGANVLTF.

The chain uses TRBV19 and TRBJ1-5, with TRBD1 identical over 11 bases. Per the germline V gene, CDR1 is LNHDA and CDR2 is SQIVND (reference sequence). With V trimmed by 5 bases and J by 6 bases, 3 bases remained unmatched. The CDR3 consists of 14 residues. The CDR3 is CASSGQGAGQPQHF. DNA of the CDR3: TGTGCCAGTAGTGGACAGGGGGCAGGTCAGCCCCAGCATTTT.

The chain uses TRBV4-1 and TRBJ2-1; D is uncertain. The V end was cut by 5 bases, the J end by 6 bases, with 11 bases between. Germline V gene lookup returns CDR1 MGHRA and CDR2 YSYEKL. CDR3 size: 13 residues. The CDR3 here is CASSTQTGNEQFF. The CDR3 DNA is TGCGCCAGCAGCACACAAACTGGCAATGAGCAGTTCTTC.